One T cell receptor (beta chain) is described in this entry. From germline, CDR1 is SNHLY and CDR2 FYNNEI. This CDR3 contains 11 residues. V was clipped by 4 bases and J by 5 bases, with 6 bases between them. These data are taken from a study of shared clonotypes between healthy human individuals. Study at large: Each donor had three CD4 naive, three CD4 memory, two CD8 naive and one CD8 memory plate.

Samples underwent the assay at deep level. The table came from immunoSEQ multiplex PCR; TCRdb's copy has only in-frame clones and leaves some out. The repertoire holds about 2.2 million clones, with approximately 94% as singletons. The naive CD8 population came from CD45RO-negative cells selected for CCR7, without terminally differentiated effector memory CD45RA+ cells. There were no recent acute infections or vaccinations among the donors, who were healthy HIV-negative adults. This chain links TRBV2 with TRBJ2-7; the D is unclear. The specimen was naive CD8+ T cells from PBMCs. This TCR derives from a man aged 18-30 years in good health. Some clones in this sample may be carry-over from other donors' samples. The DNA of the CDR3 is TGTGCCAGCAGTGCGGTCAACGAGCAGTACTTC. Translating it yields CASSAVNEQYF. Complete variable domain (other parts from reference TRBV2 and TRBJ2-7): EPEVTQTPSHQVTQMGQEVILRCVPISNHLYFYWYRQILGQKVEFLVSFYNNEISEKSEIFDDQFSVERPDGSNFTLKIRSTKLEDSAMYFCASSAVNEQYFGPGTRLTVT.